The clone carrying this TCR beta chain was seen at least ten times. The germline V gene encodes CDR1 SGHTA and CDR2 FQGTGA. The CDR3 length is 16 residues. V lost 4 bases and J lost 3; bases outside the gene matches: 6. These data are taken from a study of human T cells and chemical hapten exposure. Overall study context: Donors were sensitized with 2% DPC on the upper inner arm. On the upper back, patch tests were applied with 0.01% DPC and read at 6 days.

Documented time point: patch test 3, about 24 weeks after DPC sensitization. Documented treatment: therapeutic diphenylcyclopropenone sensitization with weekly scalp DPC. TCRdb reanalysed the RACE reads using MiXCR and keeps one entry per CDR3 protein. Of some 64,000 distinct CDR3 sequences listed, 11% were seen once; the top ten hold roughly 2%. The source is a woman aged 25 to 45 with alopecia areata. Some clones in this sample may be carry-over from other donors' samples. This specimen consisted of whole blood, obtained in connection with sensitization to the hapten diphenylcyclopropenone (DPC). This chain uses TRBV7-3 with TRBJ2-2, with 9 positions matching TRBD1. The CDR3 spells CASSSTGTGYTGELFF. The CDR3 DNA is TGTGCCAGCAGCTCCACCGGGACAGGGTACACCGGGGAGCTGTTTTTT.